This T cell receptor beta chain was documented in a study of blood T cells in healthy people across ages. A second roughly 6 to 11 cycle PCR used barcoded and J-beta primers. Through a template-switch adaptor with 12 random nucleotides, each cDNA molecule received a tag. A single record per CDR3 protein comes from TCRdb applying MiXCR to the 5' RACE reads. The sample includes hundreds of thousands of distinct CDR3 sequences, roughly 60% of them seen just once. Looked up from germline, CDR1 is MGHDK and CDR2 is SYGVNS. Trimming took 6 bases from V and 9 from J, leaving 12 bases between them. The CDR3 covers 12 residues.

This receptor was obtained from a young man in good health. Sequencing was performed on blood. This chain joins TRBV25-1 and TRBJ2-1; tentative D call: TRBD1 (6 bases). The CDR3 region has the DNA TGTGCCAGCAGCGGGACAAATACTGAGCAGTTCTTC. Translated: CASSGTNTEQFF.